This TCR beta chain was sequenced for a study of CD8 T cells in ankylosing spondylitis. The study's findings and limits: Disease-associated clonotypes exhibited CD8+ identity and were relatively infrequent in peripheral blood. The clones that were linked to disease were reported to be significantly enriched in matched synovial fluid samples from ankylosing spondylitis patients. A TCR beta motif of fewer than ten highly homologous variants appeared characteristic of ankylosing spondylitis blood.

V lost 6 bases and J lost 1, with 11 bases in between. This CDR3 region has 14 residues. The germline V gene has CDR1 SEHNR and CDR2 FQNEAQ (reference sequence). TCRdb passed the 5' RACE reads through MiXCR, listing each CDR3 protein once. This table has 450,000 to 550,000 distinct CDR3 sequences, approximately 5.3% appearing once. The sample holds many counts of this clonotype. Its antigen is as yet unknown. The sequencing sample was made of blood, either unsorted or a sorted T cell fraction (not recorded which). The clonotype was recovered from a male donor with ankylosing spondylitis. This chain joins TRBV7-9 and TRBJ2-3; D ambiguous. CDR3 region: CASSSSLGTDTQYF. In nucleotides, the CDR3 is TGTGCCAGCAGTTCCTCTCTCGGCACAGATACGCAGTATTTT. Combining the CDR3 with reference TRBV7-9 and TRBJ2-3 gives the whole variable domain DTGVSQNPRHKITKRGQNVTFRCDPISEHNRLYWYRQTLGQGPEFLTYFQNEAQLEKSRLLSDRFSAERPKGSFSTLEIQRTEQGDSAMYLCASSSSLGTDTQYFGPGTRLTVL.